By share of the sample, the clone carrying this T cell receptor beta chain is medium-sized. Trimming pared 0 bases from V and 2 bases from J, leaving 8 bases between. Germline V gene data show CDR1 as SGHRS and CDR2 as YFSETQ. The CDR3 consists of 14 residues. The sample originates from a study of human T cells and chemical hapten exposure. The library tagged each cDNA molecule with unique molecular identifiers. Using its own MiXCR run on the RACE reads, TCRdb lists one record per CDR3 protein. The repertoire holds nearly 95,000 distinct CDR3 sequences, with roughly 9.6% as singletons. Documented time point: patch test 2, 6 weeks after DPC sensitization. The treatment was: therapeutic diphenylcyclopropenone sensitization with weekly scalp DPC.

This sequence originates from a man aged 35-49 years with alopecia areata. Some clones in this sample may be carry-over from other donors' samples. Specimen: whole blood, collected in connection with sensitization to the hapten diphenylcyclopropenone (DPC). The rearrangement uses TRBV5-1 and TRBJ2-5, with unresolved D. This chain's CDR3 is CASSLEAQQETQYF. CDR3 nucleotides: TGCGCCAGCAGCTTGGAGGCCCAACAAGAGACCCAGTACTTC.